Each of the 30 T cell receptor beta chains below was sequenced from the same sample in a study of Graves' ophthalmopathy and Graves' hyperthyroidism. Researchers took RNA transcripts and amplified TCR beta CDR3 regions from them. An initial RT-PCR round employing HTBI primers preceded a second-round multiplex PCR. Using its own MiXCR run on the multiplex PCR reads, TCRdb lists one record per CDR3 protein. The sample has around 600,000 distinct CDR3 sequences, about two fifths seen once; the top ten hold 3% to 3.5%. The sequenced sample consisted of peripheral blood. These receptors all come from an adult man with Graves' ophthalmopathy.

This clonotype occurred a few times. The chain is built from TRBV12-5 and TRBJ2-7; D uncertain. Trimming stripped 4 bases from V and 2 bases from J, with 12 bases between. The CDR3 has 14 amino acids. Per the germline V gene, CDR1 is LGHNT and CDR2 is FRNRAP. The CDR3, as DNA: TGTGCTAGTGGTTCGACCCCTATAGCCTACGAGCAGTACTTC. Translated, it gives CASGSTPIAYEQYF.

The sample holds many counts of this clonotype. V gene TRBV15 combines with J gene TRBJ1-5; D not certain. CDR1 is LNHNV, CDR2 YYDKDF, per germline (reference sequence). V lost 6 bases and J 5 bases, leaving 8 bases between the germline ends. CDR3 size: 12 residues. The CDR3 region is CATRTGDQPQHF. The CDR3 DNA sequence: TGTGCCACCAGGACGGGCGATCAGCCCCAGCATTTT.

This clonotype was recorded at least ten times. This sequence joins TRBV5-1 and TRBJ1-2, with a weak D call TRBD1 (5 bases). The V gene lost 3 bases and the J gene lost 7 bases, with 13 bases spanning the gap. This CDR3 contains 13 residues. Germline V gene data show CDR1 as SGHRS and CDR2 as YFSETQ. The CDR3 nucleotides read TGCGCCAGCAGCTCCGCAGGGAGTGGTGGCTACACCTTC. Translated, it gives CASSSAGSGGYTF.

This clonotype was detected many times. The chain joins TRBV20-1 to TRBJ2-5; unclear D gene. Between the trimmed V and J ends, which lost 0 bases and 5 bases, there was a span of 10 bases. CDR3 size: 13 residues. CDR1 and CDR2 from the germline V gene are DFQATT and SNEGSKA (reference sequence). The CDR3: CSARDSRGETQYF. The CDR3 DNA reads TGCAGTGCTAGAGATAGTAGAGGCGAGACCCAGTACTTC.

The V call is TRBV7-2, the J call TRBJ1-1; TRBD1 aligns across 11 bases. Per the germline V gene, CDR1 is SGHTA and CDR2 is FQGNSA. V gave up 5 bases and J gave up 5 bases; unmatched junction bases: 7. The CDR3 totals 15 residues. Written as DNA, the CDR3 is TGTGCCAGCAGCCCCGTTGGGACAGGGGGAACTGAAGCTTTCTTT. Protein: CASSPVGTGGTEAFF.

The chain couples TRBV9 to TRBJ1-1, with a tentative D call TRBD1 (6 bases). The germline CDR1 and CDR2 sequences are SGDLS and YYNGEE. The CDR3 sequence is 17 residues long. Trimming left V 0 bases short and J 4 bases short, with 19 bases between. The CDR3 region is CASSVAPRRARGTEAFF. For the CDR3, the DNA is TGTGCCAGCAGCGTAGCGCCCCGACGGGCCAGGGGCACTGAAGCTTTCTTT.

The V and J genes are TRBV10-3 and TRBJ2-7; tentative D call: TRBD2 (6 bases). The CDR3 is 14 residues long. The germline V gene encodes CDR1 ENHRY and CDR2 SYGVKD. The germline V and J ends were trimmed by 4 bases and 5 bases, with 15 bases remaining between them. CDR3 DNA: TGTGCCATCAGTGCTGGGGGGACGATCGACGAGCAGTACTTC. Translated, it gives CAISAGGTIDEQYF.

This clonotype was counted ten times or more. This sequence joins TRBV7-2 and TRBJ1-2; D might be TRBD1 (5 bases). Germline values: CDR1 SGHTA, CDR2 FQGNSA. The ends were cut back, 5 bases at V and 8 bases at J, with 15 bases in the middle. There are 13 residues in the CDR3. The CDR3: CASSRVGALGYTF. The CDR3 DNA sequence: TGTGCCAGCAGCCGGGTCGGGGCTTTGGGCTACACCTTC.

This clonotype was detected ten times or more. This chain uses TRBV7-2 with TRBJ2-7, with TRBD1 matching over 11 bases. V gave up 0 bases and J gave up 2 bases; unmatched junction bases: 12. The CDR3 sequence is 19 residues long. The V gene's germline CDR1 is SGHTA and CDR2 FQGNSA. The CDR3 DNA is TGTGCCAGCAGCTTAGCCATCCCGGGACAGGGGGGTAGCGCCTACGAGCAGTACTTC. This encodes CASSLAIPGQGGSAYEQYF.

This chain links TRBV2 with TRBJ1-1; 10 bases agree with TRBD1. CDR3 size: 16 residues. Germline V CDR1 and CDR2: SNHLY, FYNNEI. Losses at the gene ends were 6 bases for V and 3 bases for J; bases not matched to a gene: 10. The CDR3 reads CASSSGEGQGHTEAFF. The CDR3 DNA sequence: TGTGCCAGCAGCAGTGGAGAGGGACAGGGGCACACTGAAGCTTTCTTT. Full variable domain (missing parts from reference TRBV2 and TRBJ1-1): EPEVTQTPSHQVTQMGQEVILRCVPISNHLYFYWYRQILGQKVEFLVSFYNNEISEKSEIFDDQFSVERPDGSNFTLKIRSTKLEDSAMYFCASSSGEGQGHTEAFFGQGTRLTVV.

CDR3 amino acids: CATSRLQGRIEAFF. CDR3 nucleotides: TGTGCCACCAGCAGATTACAGGGGCGGATTGAAGCTTTCTTT. The rearrangement joins TRBV15 to TRBJ1-1, with 7 bases aligning to TRBD1. The CDR3 extends over 14 amino acids. J lost 7 bases, V lost 2 bases, and 7 bases had no gene match. Per germline, CDR1 LNHNV and CDR2 YYDKDF (reference sequence).

This clonotype showed up many times. The rearrangement uses TRBV10-3 and TRBJ1-1; D remains unclear. CDR3 size: 15 residues. Trimming took off 5 bases at V and 4 bases at J, with 17 bases between the two ends. Germline CDR1 ENHRY, CDR2 SYGVKD. CDR3 sequence (DNA): TGTGCCATCAGTCCCAGGACGTCGGTGGGCACTGAAGCTTTCTTT. This codes for CAISPRTSVGTEAFF.

V is TRBV12-3 or TRBV12-4 and J is TRBJ1-1, with D uncertain. Trimming removed 3 bases from V and 4 bases from J, with 12 bases in between. The CDR3 has 14 residues. CDR3 sequence reads: CASSFRESGTEAFF. The CDR3 DNA reads TGTGCCAGCAGTTTTCGGGAATCGGGCACTGAAGCTTTCTTT.

This clonotype has a count of ten or more. The chain joins TRBV24-1 to TRBJ1-2; D gene unclear. The CDR3 is 14 amino acids. V lost 4 bases, J lost 2 bases, and 10 bases lay in between. Germline CDR1 and CDR2: KGHDR and SFDVKD. CDR3 loop: CATSDHRSNYGYTF. As DNA, the CDR3 is TGTGCCACCAGTGACCATAGGAGCAACTATGGCTACACCTTC.

This clonotype occurred many times. This chain connects TRBV10-3 to TRBJ1-6, with D perhaps TRBD1 (5 bases). Trimming took 7 bases from V and 6 from J, leaving 10 bases between them. Germline CDR1 reads ENHRY; CDR2 reads SYGVKD. The CDR3 runs to 13 residues. The CDR3: CAIMAGANSPLHF. CDR3 bases: TGTGCCATCATGGCCGGGGCTAATTCACCCCTCCACTTT.

This clonotype occurred many times. The V gene is TRBV19, the J gene TRBJ1-1; D call uncertain. In germline, CDR1 is LNHDA, CDR2 SQIVND (reference sequence). CDR3 length: 13 residues. V was shortened by 3 bases and J by 2 bases, with 7 bases between the two germline ends. The CDR3 spells CASSITGNTEAFF. CDR3 DNA sequence: TGTGCCAGTAGTATCACCGGTAACACTGAAGCTTTCTTT.

The J gene is TRBJ1-1, the V gene TRBV29-1, with D uncertain. The CDR3 sequence is 15 residues long. Germline V gene lookup returns CDR1 SQVTM and CDR2 ANQGSEA. V was clipped by 4 bases and J by 3 bases, with 18 bases between them. The CDR3, as DNA: TGCAGCGTTGTTGTTCCGGAGGGAGGCGACACTGAAGCTTTCTTT. Encoded protein: CSVVVPEGGDTEAFF.

The chain employs TRBV7-2 and TRBJ2-5; 7 bases align to TRBD2. Trimming cost V 0 bases and J 1 base; bases outside gene matches: 11. Per the germline V gene, CDR1 is SGHTA and CDR2 is FQGNSA. CDR3 length equals 18 residues. CDR3 sequence reads: CASSLAPAASGSQETQYF. The CDR3 nucleotides read TGTGCCAGCAGCTTAGCCCCGGCGGCTAGCGGTTCCCAAGAGACCCAGTACTTC.

This clonotype appeared many times. This sequence may be a read error, since a much larger clone differs from it by one base. This chain uses TRBV6-1 with TRBJ2-7; D is unclear. The V end lost 3 bases, the J end lost 3 bases, and 6 bases lay between the germline ends. CDR1 and CDR2 (germline): MNHNS, SASEGT. The CDR3 length is 12 residues. The CDR3, as DNA: TGTGCCAGCAGTGACAGCCGCTACGAGCAGTACTTC. As protein: CASSDSRYEQYF.

The chain links TRBV25-1 to TRBJ2-5, with TRBD2 matching 10 bases. The J call may not be correct, given that the DNA end is closer to TRBJ2-1. This CDR3 is 16 amino acids long. Germline CDR1 reads MGHDK; CDR2 reads SYGVNS. The CDR3 nucleotides are TGTGCCAGCAGTAGAGCGGGAGGGCAGGGTCCCTATGAGCAGTTCTTC. Protein: CASSRAGGQGPYEQFF.

About this clonotype: This may stem from a read error, because a much larger clone lies one nucleotide away. The chain recombines TRBV9 with TRBJ2-5, with 11 bases that match TRBD2. The CDR3 extends over 15 amino acids. Germline lookup yields CDR1 SGDLS and CDR2 YYNGEE. After removal of 3 bases from V and 7 bases from J, the junction contained 8 bases not matched to a gene. DNA of the CDR3: TGTGCCAGCAGCGGCCCGGGACTAGCGGTAGGGACCCAGTACTTC. Residues: CASSGPGLAVGTQYF.

This clonotype was observed many times. V gene TRBV5-5 combines with J gene TRBJ1-3; D gene uncertain. CDR3 length: 14 residues. CDR1 is SGHKS and CDR2 is YYEKEE in the germline V gene (reference sequence). V was shortened by 2 bases and J by 3 bases, with 9 bases between the two germline ends. Here the CDR3 reads CASSLSGIGNTIYF. The CDR3 DNA follows: TGTGCCAGCAGCTTATCTGGCATTGGAAACACCATATATTTT.

As to this clonotype: A clone one base away is much larger, so this may be a read error. The V and J genes are TRBV5-5 and TRBJ1-2; tentatively, D is TRBD1 (5 bases). The CDR3 is 14 amino acids. Per the germline V gene, CDR1 is SGHKS and CDR2 is YYEKEE (reference sequence). CDR3 DNA: TGCGCCAGCAGCCAAGATCCAGGGTTGACGGGCTGCACCTTC. Residues: CASSQDPGLTGCTF.

V gene TRBV30 combines with J gene TRBJ2-6, with D tentatively TRBD2 (5 bases). Trimming left V 5 bases short and J 0 bases short, with 14 bases between. The germline gives CDR1 GTSNPN, CDR2 SVGIG (reference sequence). This CDR3 has 16 amino acids. The CDR3 loop is CAWFREGSSGANVLTF. The CDR3 DNA is TGTGCCTGGTTCCGTGAGGGAAGCTCTGGGGCCAACGTCCTGACTTTC.

Here the CDR3 DNA reads TGCAGTGCTAGAGTTTTAGTACAGGGCACTGAAGCTTTCTTT. Protein sequence: CSARVLVQGTEAFF. This chain joins TRBV20-1 and TRBJ1-1, with D perhaps matching TRBD1 (6 bases). V lost 1 base and J lost 4, with 13 bases in between. Germline values: CDR1 DFQATT, CDR2 SNEGSKA (reference sequence). The CDR3 totals 14 residues.

The rearrangement joins TRBV7-9 to TRBJ2-7, with 11 bases aligning to TRBD2. After removal of 4 bases from V and 4 bases from J, the junction contained 12 bases not matched to a gene. This CDR3 comprises 17 residues. Looked up from germline, CDR1 is SEHNR and CDR2 is FQNEAQ (reference sequence). This chain's CDR3 is CASSSRSLAGVGYEQYF. The CDR3 DNA follows: TGTGCCAGCAGCTCACGATCACTAGCGGGAGTCGGGTACGAGCAGTACTTC.

Worth noting for this clonotype: Given a much more abundant clone one base away, this may be a read error. The conserved phenylalanine or tryptophan is not found at the CDR3 terminus, so this likely reflects a read error. V and J are TRBV20-1 and TRBJ2-7; possible D gene TRBD1, 6 bases. The CDR3 spans 12 residues. Germline CDR1 DFQATT, CDR2 SNEGSKA (reference sequence). The ends were cut back, 1 base at V and 4 bases at J, with 8 bases in the middle. The CDR3 DNA sequence: TGCAGTGCTAGAGTAGGGGGTTACGAGCAGTACCTC. Encoded protein: CSARVGGYEQYL.

Many counts were recorded for this clonotype. This sequence joins TRBV4-1 and TRBJ1-6; D ambiguous. Germline V gene data show CDR1 as MGHRA and CDR2 as YSYEKL. The CDR3 consists of 15 residues. Trimming took 1 base from V and 7 from J, leaving 11 bases between them. DNA of the CDR3: TGCGCCAGCAGCCAAGGCGTGGCAGACAATTCACCCCTCCACTTT. Encoded protein: CASSQGVADNSPLHF.

The chain carries TRBV29-1 and TRBJ1-2, with TRBD1 as a possible D gene (6 bases). The CDR3 covers 11 residues. Germline V CDR1 and CDR2: SQVTM, ANQGSEA. V was trimmed by 8 bases and J by 11 bases, leaving 18 bases between them. The CDR3 is CSLSTGSWYTF. CDR3 sequence (DNA): TGCAGCTTGTCGACAGGCTCCTGGTACACCTTC.

V and J are TRBV6-1 and TRBJ1-1, with D possibly TRBD1 on 5 matching bases. The germline CDR1 and CDR2 sequences are MNHNS and SASEGT. CDR3 length: 17 residues. Trimming took 5 bases from V and 1 from J, leaving 20 bases between them. Written as DNA, the CDR3 is TGTGCCAGCAGTTACTCCCTTTCCGGGACGGCGAACACTGAAGCTTTCTTT. Amino acid sequence: CASSYSLSGTANTEAFF.